A single sample is the source of the 28 T cell receptor beta chains below, sequenced in a study of breast tumors, draining lymph nodes, adjacent tissues. The lymph nodes were axillary draining lymph nodes from breast cancer patients. TCRdb reprocessed the multiplex PCR reads with MiXCR, giving one entry per CDR3 protein. This sample has roughly 120,000 distinct CDR3 sequences, with approximately 20% found just once. The sequenced sample was axillary lymph node tissue. The receptors were gathered from a female donor with breast cancer. Some clones in this sample may be carry-over from other donors' samples.

There are a few counts of this clonotype. The chain combines TRBV6-5 with TRBJ1-5, with 8 bases that match TRBD1. Per germline, CDR1 MNHEY and CDR2 SVGAGI. The CDR3 has 16 residues. With 5 bases clipped from V and 7 bases from J, the junction kept 13 bases outside the gene matches. CDR3 protein: CASSRQGSKSSQPQHF. Here the CDR3 DNA reads TGTGCCAGCAGTCGACAGGGGAGCAAATCCTCGCAGCCCCAGCATTTT.

In its sample, this clonotype was seen many times. This sequence joins TRBV6-5 and TRBJ2-7, with D possibly matching TRBD1 (5 bases). Per the germline V gene, CDR1 is MNHEY and CDR2 is SVGAGI. The CDR3 loop spans 12 amino acids. V was cut by 8 bases and J by 5 bases, with 13 bases left in between. CDR3 DNA: TGTGCCAGCGGACCCCCGGACAACGAGCAGTACTTC. It is translated as CASGPPDNEQYF.

This sequence joins TRBV2 and TRBJ2-2, with TRBD1 matching over 10 bases. After removal of 7 bases from V and 7 bases from J, the junction contained 15 bases not matched to a gene. CDR3 length: 17 amino acids. Germline CDR1 SNHLY, CDR2 FYNNEI. Written as DNA, the CDR3 is TGTGCCAGCATCCTAGGGACAGGGGCCCACAAGGGCGGGGAGCTGTTTTTT. Translating gives CASILGTGAHKGGELFF. Supplemented by reference TRBV2 and TRBJ2-2, the full variable domain reads EPEVTQTPSHQVTQMGQEVILRCVPISNHLYFYWYRQILGQKVEFLVSFYNNEISEKSEIFDDQFSVERPDGSNFTLKIRSTKLEDSAMYFCASILGTGAHKGGELFFGEGSRLTVL.

There are many counts of this clonotype. The J gene is TRBJ1-6, the V gene TRBV13; D ambiguous. The CDR3 covers 17 residues. Trimming stripped 2 bases from V and 0 bases from J, with 11 bases between. Germline V gives CDR1 PRHDT, CDR2 FYEKMQ (reference sequence). CDR3 sequence reads: CASSLYPSSSYNSPLHF. CDR3 coding DNA: TGTGCCAGCAGCTTATATCCTTCTAGCTCCTATAATTCACCCCTCCACTTT. Supplemented by reference TRBV13 and TRBJ1-6, the full variable domain reads AAGVIQSPRHLIKEKRETATLKCYPIPRHDTVYWYQQGPGQDPQFLISFYEKMQSDKGSIPDRFSAQQFSDYHSELNMSSLELGDSALYFCASSLYPSSSYNSPLHFGNGTRLTVT.

The table lists this clonotype with many counts. The V call is TRBV10-3, the J call TRBJ2-3, with D possibly TRBD2 on 6 matching bases. Germline-derived CDR1 and CDR2 are ENHRY and SYGVKD. CDR3 length: 15 residues. Trimming removed 6 bases from V and 6 bases from J, with 19 bases in between. The CDR3 DNA reads TGTGCCATCAGAACCGGGACTTCTCCCGGGGATACGCAGTATTTT. Its protein is CAIRTGTSPGDTQYF.

The chain employs TRBV2 and TRBJ2-1, with a possible D match to TRBD1 (6 bases). The CDR3 totals 13 residues. V lost 4 bases to trimming and J lost 5 bases, with 9 bases between them. Germline V gene data show CDR1 as SNHLY and CDR2 as FYNNEI. CDR3 nucleotides: TGTGCCAGCAGTGGACAGGTGAACAATGAGCAGTTCTTC. Encoded protein: CASSGQVNNEQFF.

In this sample, this clonotype turned up many times. The DNA for the CDR3 is TGCAGTGCGGGAAAGGGGGGGAGTAGGACAGATACGCAGTATTTT. It is translated as CSAGKGGSRTDTQYF. The gene calls are TRBV20-1 and TRBJ2-3; maybe TRBD2 (7 bases). The germline V gene has CDR1 DFQATT and CDR2 SNEGSKA (reference sequence). Deletions cut 6 bases from V and 3 bases from J, with 19 bases between. CDR3 length: 15 amino acids.

The gene calls are TRBV12-3 or TRBV12-4 and TRBJ2-2; D is unresolved. This CDR3 is built from 18 residues. The V gene lost 2 bases and the J gene lost 0 bases, with 16 bases spanning the gap. As DNA, the CDR3 is TGTGCCAGCAGTTTAACCCTAGGGCACGATTCGAACACCGGGGAGCTGTTTTTT. Translation gives CASSLTLGHDSNTGELFF.

There are many counts of this clonotype. V and J are TRBV5-8 and TRBJ2-5, with TRBD2 matching 10 bases. The CDR3 consists of 15 residues. The junction had 5 bases not matched to a gene; V was cut back by 1 base and J by 5 bases. Germline V gene data show CDR1 as SGHTS and CDR2 as YDEGEE. CDR3: CASSLWTSGRETQYF. The CDR3 coding sequence is TGTGCCAGCAGCTTGTGGACTAGCGGTCGGGAGACCCAGTACTTC.

Regarding this clonotype: Being one base from a much bigger clone, this may be a read error. The chain carries TRBV6-5 and TRBJ2-1; 9 positions match TRBD1. This CDR3 region has 14 residues. Germline V gives CDR1 MNHEY, CDR2 SVGAGI. CDR3 protein: CASIDRGIYNKQFF. The CDR3, as DNA: TGTGCCAGCATTGACAGGGGGATCTACAATAAGCAGTTCTTC.

At least ten counts were recorded for this clonotype. J is TRBJ2-1 and V is TRBV11-2; D remains ambiguous. V lost 4 bases to trimming and J lost 8 bases, with 12 bases between them. From germline, CDR1 is SGHAT and CDR2 FQNNGV. The CDR3 length is 13 residues. The CDR3 DNA is TGTGCCAGCAGCTCCCGGGCCCCGGATGAGCAGTTCTTC. This codes for CASSSRAPDEQFF.

This clonotype was seen at least ten times. The chain combines TRBV20-1 with TRBJ2-5; D is ambiguous. CDR3 length: 18 amino acids. Germline CDR1 and CDR2: DFQATT and SNEGSKA (reference sequence). V lost 0 bases and J lost 0, with 20 bases in between. CDR3 DNA sequence: TGCAGTGCTAGAGATCTACTTGAAGGTCTAGTCTACCAAGAGACCCAGTACTTC. Protein sequence: CSARDLLEGLVYQETQYF.

This clonotype was detected many times. J is TRBJ2-7 and V is TRBV27; D is possibly TRBD2 (6 bases). Trimming took off 2 bases at V and 4 bases at J, with 15 bases between the two ends. CDR1 and CDR2 from the germline V gene are MNHEY and SMNVEV (reference sequence). CDR3 size: 15 residues. This CDR3 reads CASSLQPGTHYEQYF. CDR3 sequence (DNA): TGTGCCAGCAGTTTACAACCAGGGACTCATTACGAGCAGTACTTC.

This clonotype was recorded many times. This sequence joins TRBV7-9 and TRBJ1-6; D call uncertain. V was trimmed by 1 base and J by 10 bases, leaving 8 bases between them. CDR3 length equals 13 residues. Per the germline V gene, CDR1 is SEHNR and CDR2 is FQNEAQ (reference sequence). CDR3 nucleotide sequence: TGTGCCAGCAGCTTAGATAGCGCATCACCCCTCCACTTT. Residues: CASSLDSASPLHF.

This clonotype was counted ten times or more. This sequence joins TRBV27 and TRBJ2-1, with D unresolved. Germline CDR1 and CDR2: MNHEY and SMNVEV (reference sequence). The CDR3 runs to 13 residues. Trimming removed 8 bases from V and 4 bases from J, with 12 bases in between. In DNA form, the CDR3 reads TGTGCCAGCGGACGGTCAGCATACAATGAGCAGTTCTTC. It yields the protein CASGRSAYNEQFF.

The rearrangement joins TRBV6-1 to TRBJ1-5, with 9 positions matching TRBD1. Germline V lookup: CDR1 MNHNS, CDR2 SASEGT. Trimming cost V 6 bases and J 3 bases; bases outside gene matches: 6. The length of the CDR3 is 15 residues. CDR3 sequence reads: CASREQGAANQPQHF. As DNA, the CDR3 is TGTGCCAGCAGAGAACAGGGGGCCGCCAATCAGCCCCAGCATTTT.

Ten or more counts support this clonotype. The CDR3 reads CASSLDPVSYEQYF. The CDR3 DNA reads TGTGCCAGCAGCTTAGATCCGGTCTCCTACGAGCAGTACTTC. The chain uses TRBV11-3 and TRBJ2-7, with D unclear. The CDR3 runs 14 residues. The V end was cut by 0 bases, the J end by 0 bases, with 6 bases between. Germline CDR1 and CDR2: SGHNT and YENEEA.

This clonotype was counted ten times or more. The rearrangement links TRBV20-1 to TRBJ2-5; 7 positions match TRBD1. The CDR3 contains 13 residues. Germline CDR1 is DFQATT and CDR2 is SNEGSKA (reference sequence). The trim removed 1 base at V and 6 bases at J, leaving 5 bases unmatched. In nucleotides, the CDR3 is TGCAGTGCTAGAGCGGGACAGTTGAAGACCCAGTACTTC. It encodes CSARAGQLKTQYF.

V gene TRBV30 combines with J gene TRBJ2-1; D assignment may be TRBD1 or TRBD2 (5 bases each). There are 16 residues in the CDR3. Trimming took off 1 base at V and 0 bases at J, with 13 bases between the two ends. CDR1 GTSNPN and CDR2 SVGIG come from the germline V gene (reference sequence). The chain's CDR3 is CAWSGFAGSSYNEQFF. As DNA, the CDR3 is TGTGCCTGGAGTGGGTTTGCAGGGAGCTCCTACAATGAGCAGTTCTTC.

This clonotype was detected many times. The chain joins TRBV27 to TRBJ2-7; no clear D gene. Between the trimmed V and J ends, which lost 3 bases and 3 bases, there was a span of 12 bases. This CDR3 contains 14 residues. Germline-derived CDR1 and CDR2 are MNHEY and SMNVEV (reference sequence). CDR3 region: CASSLSEVSYEQYF. In nucleotides, the CDR3 is TGTGCCAGCAGTTTGTCTGAGGTCAGCTACGAGCAGTACTTC.

There are many counts of this clonotype. The chain links TRBV7-2 to TRBJ2-3, with 8 bases matching TRBD1. Germline CDR1 SGHTA, CDR2 FQGNSA. J gave up 2 bases and V 4 bases, and 8 bases lay outside the gene matches. The CDR3 length is 16 residues. The CDR3 nucleotides read TGTGCCAGCAGCTCCAACAGGGGGTGGCTCACAGATACGCAGTATTTT. Translation gives CASSSNRGWLTDTQYF.

This clonotype was picked up a small number of times. The chain is built from TRBV4-1 and TRBJ1-5, with a weak D call TRBD1 (5 bases). The CDR3 length is 16 residues. The germline V gene encodes CDR1 MGHRA and CDR2 YSYEKL. V gave up 3 bases and J gave up 1 base, with 13 bases separating them. CDR3 DNA sequence: TGCGCCAGCAGCCACGGGACCCCCTCGAGCAATCAGCCCCAGCATTTT. It yields the protein CASSHGTPSSNQPQHF.

Many counts were recorded for this clonotype. The V and J genes are TRBV27 and TRBJ1-2; 7 nucleotides align to TRBD1. V lost 5 bases, J lost 4 bases, and 7 bases stayed unmatched. Germline assignment: CDR1 MNHEY and CDR2 SMNVEV (reference sequence). CDR3 length: 14 amino acids. The CDR3 sequence: CASSPPGTVYGYTF. The CDR3 region has the DNA TGTGCCAGCAGTCCCCCCGGGACAGTCTATGGCTACACCTTC.

The chain employs TRBV5-8 and TRBJ2-1; tentative D call: TRBD2 (5 bases). Germline-derived CDR1 and CDR2 are SGHTS and YDEGEE. The CDR3 consists of 14 residues. Trimming stripped 1 base from V and 10 bases from J, with 15 bases between. The CDR3 loop reads CASSLLAKQREQFF. CDR3 sequence (DNA): TGTGCCAGCAGCTTGCTAGCCAAGCAGCGGGAGCAGTTCTTC.

This clonotype was recorded at least ten times. V gene TRBV10-1 combines with J gene TRBJ2-3; D is perhaps TRBD1 (6 bases). Germline lookup yields CDR1 WNHNN and CDR2 SYGVQD (reference sequence). Trimming pared 6 bases from V and 8 bases from J, leaving 30 bases between. This CDR3 is 18 amino acids long. CDR3 DNA: TGCGCCAGCAGAGAGGGGGACCTCAGGGACGGTTCGATTGGTACGCAGTATTTT. This translates into CASREGDLRDGSIGTQYF.

The chain carries TRBV28 and TRBJ1-2; a possible D gene is TRBD1 (6 bases). CDR1 MDHEN and CDR2 SYDVKM come from the germline V gene. Trimming shortened V by 2 bases and J by 8 bases, and 21 bases separated the two germline ends. This CDR3 has 16 amino acids. The CDR3 DNA follows: TGTGCCAGCAGTTTAGGAGGGGTCGGGGGCTTAGGGGGCTACACCTTC. Translated, it gives CASSLGGVGGLGGYTF.

The chain has TRBV29-1 and TRBJ1-5, with TRBD1 identical over 8 bases. Germline loops: CDR1 SQVTM, CDR2 ANQGSEA. J was trimmed by 6 bases and V by 6 bases; bases with no gene match: 13. This CDR3 contains 15 residues. The CDR3 sequence: CSVEGGRGPGQPQHF. CDR3 DNA: TGCAGCGTCGAGGGGGGCAGGGGGCCTGGTCAGCCCCAGCATTTT.

This clonotype was counted ten times or more. The chain employs TRBV4-1 and TRBJ2-7; D uncertain. V dropped 0 bases and J dropped 3 bases, with 9 bases sitting between them. The CDR3 sequence is 14 residues long. Germline CDR1 is MGHRA and CDR2 is YSYEKL. For the CDR3, the DNA is TGCGCCAGCAGCCAAGAGTCAAGGGACTACGAGCAGTACTTC. Amino acids: CASSQESRDYEQYF.